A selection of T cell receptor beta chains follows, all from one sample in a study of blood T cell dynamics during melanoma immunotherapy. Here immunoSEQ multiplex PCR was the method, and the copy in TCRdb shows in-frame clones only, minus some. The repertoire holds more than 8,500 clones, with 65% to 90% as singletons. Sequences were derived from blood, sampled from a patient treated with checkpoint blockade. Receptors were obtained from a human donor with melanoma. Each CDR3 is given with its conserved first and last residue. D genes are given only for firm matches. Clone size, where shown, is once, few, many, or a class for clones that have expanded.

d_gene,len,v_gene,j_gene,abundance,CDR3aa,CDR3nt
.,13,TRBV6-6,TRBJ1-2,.,CASSPQGNYGYTF,TGTGCCAGCAGCCCCCAGGGGAACTATGGCTACACCTTC
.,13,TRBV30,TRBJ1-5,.,CAWSSGVGQPQHF,TGTGCCTGGAGTTCAGGGGTAGGTCAGCCCCAGCATTTT
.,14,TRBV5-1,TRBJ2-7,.,CASSPTRAYYEQYF,TGCGCCAGCAGCCCCACCCGGGCTTACTACGAGCAGTACTTC
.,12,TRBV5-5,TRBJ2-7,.,CASSSGIYEQYF,TGTGCCAGCAGCTCGGGGATCTACGAGCAGTACTTC
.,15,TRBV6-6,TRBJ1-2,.,CASSSLTVANYGYTF,TGTGCCAGCAGTTCCCTGACAGTTGCTAACTATGGCTACACCTTC
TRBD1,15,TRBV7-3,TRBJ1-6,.,CASSFGTGIGSPLHF,TGTGCCAGCAGCTTTGGGACAGGGATAGGTTCACCCCTCCACTTT
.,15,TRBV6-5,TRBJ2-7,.,CASKLGGQGAYEQYF,TGTGCCAGCAAACTAGGGGGGCAGGGTGCCTACGAGCAGTACTTC
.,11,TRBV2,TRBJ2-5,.,CASIGGKTQYF,TGTGCCAGCATAGGGGGGAAGACCCAGTACTTC
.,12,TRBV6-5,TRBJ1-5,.,CASSYVKKPQHF,TGTGCCAGCAGTTATGTCAAGAAGCCCCAGCATTTT
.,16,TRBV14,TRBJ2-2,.,CASSQDEWSYTGELFF,TGTGCCAGCAGCCAAGATGAGTGGAGTTACACCGGGGAGCTGTTTTTT
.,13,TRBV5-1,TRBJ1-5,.,CASSLGSNQPQHF,TGCGCCAGCAGCTTGGGAAGCAATCAGCCCCAGCATTTT
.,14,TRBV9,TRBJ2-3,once,CASSVAGGPDTQYF,TGTGCCAGCAGCGTAGCGGGGGGCCCAGATACGCAGTATTTT
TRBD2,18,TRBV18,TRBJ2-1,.,CASSPNRRRGFIINEQFF,TGTGCCAGCTCACCAAATCGGCGGCGGGGGTTCATAATCAATGAGCAGTTCTTC
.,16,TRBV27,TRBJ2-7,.,CASSSKLTVYNHEQYF,TGTGCCAGCAGTTCGAAACTGACAGTTTATAACCACGAGCAGTACTTC
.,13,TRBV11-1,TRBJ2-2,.,CASSLANTGELFF,TGTGCCAGCAGCTTAGCGAACACCGGGGAGCTGTTTTTT
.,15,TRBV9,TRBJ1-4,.,CASSVYGLNNEKLFF,TGTGCCAGCAGCGTATACGGACTGAACAATGAAAAACTGTTTTTT
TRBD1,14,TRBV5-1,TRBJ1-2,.,CASSLPGTANGYTF,TGCGCCAGCAGCTTGCCGGGGACAGCTAATGGCTACACCTTC
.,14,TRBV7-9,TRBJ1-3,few,CASSLAGVGNTIYF,TGTGCCAGCAGCTTAGCCGGGGTTGGAAACACCATATATTTT
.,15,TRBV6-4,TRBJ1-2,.,CASSDGTGPNVGYTF,TGTGCCAGCAGTGACGGGACCGGGCCAAATGTTGGCTACACCTTC
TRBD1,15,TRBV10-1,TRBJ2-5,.,CASSPGQGIEETQYF,TGCGCCAGCAGTCCGGGACAGGGGATAGAAGAGACCCAGTACTTC
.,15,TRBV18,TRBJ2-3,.,CASSPPEGLTDTQYF,TGTGCCAGCTCACCACCGGAGGGTTTAACAGATACGCAGTATTTT
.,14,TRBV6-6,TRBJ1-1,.,CASSLGGANTEAFF,TGTGCCAGCAGTTTAGGAGGGGCGAACACTGAAGCTTTCTTT
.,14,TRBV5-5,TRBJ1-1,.,CASSLDGPPTEAFF,TGTGCCAGCAGCTTGGACGGACCACCAACTGAAGCTTTCTTT
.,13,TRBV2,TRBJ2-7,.,CASSAAVAYEQYF,TGTGCCAGCAGTGCAGCGGTGGCCTACGAGCAGTACTTC
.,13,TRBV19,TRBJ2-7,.,CASSPGKGYEQYF,TGTGCCAGTAGTCCAGGGAAGGGATACGAGCAGTACTTC
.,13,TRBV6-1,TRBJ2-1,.,CASSEANMRSQFF,TGTGCCAGCAGTGAAGCGAATATGAGGTCGCAGTTCTTC
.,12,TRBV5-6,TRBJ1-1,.,CASSLANTEAFF,TGTGCCAGCAGCTTGGCCAACACTGAAGCTTTCTTT
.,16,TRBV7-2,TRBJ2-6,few,CASSLSGGAGANVLTF,TGTGCCAGCAGCCTTAGTGGCGGTGCTGGGGCCAACGTCCTGACTTTC
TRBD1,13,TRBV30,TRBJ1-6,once,CAWRQDRALGPLF,TGTGCCTGGAGGCAGGACAGGGCCTTGGGCCCCCTTTTT
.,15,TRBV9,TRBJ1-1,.,CASSVGAGGNTEAFF,TGTGCCAGCAGCGTAGGTGCCGGGGGCAACACTGAAGCTTTCTTT